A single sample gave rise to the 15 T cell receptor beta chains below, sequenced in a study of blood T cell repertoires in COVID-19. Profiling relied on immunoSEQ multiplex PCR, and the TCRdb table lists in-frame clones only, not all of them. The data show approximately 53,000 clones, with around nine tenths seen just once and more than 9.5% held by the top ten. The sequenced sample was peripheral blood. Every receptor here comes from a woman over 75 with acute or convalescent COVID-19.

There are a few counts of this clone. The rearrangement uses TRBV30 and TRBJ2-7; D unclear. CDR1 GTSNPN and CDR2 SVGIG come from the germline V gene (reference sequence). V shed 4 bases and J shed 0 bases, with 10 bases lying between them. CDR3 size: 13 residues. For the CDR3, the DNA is TGTGCCTGGACCAGAAAGTCCTCCTACGAGCAGTACTTC. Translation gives CAWTRKSSYEQYF.

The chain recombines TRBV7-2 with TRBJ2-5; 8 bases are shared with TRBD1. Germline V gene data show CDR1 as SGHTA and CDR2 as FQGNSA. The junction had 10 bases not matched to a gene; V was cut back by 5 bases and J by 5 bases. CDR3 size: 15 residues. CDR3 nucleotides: TGTGCCAGCAGCCGCACAGGGGGACAAGGGGAGACCCAGTACTTC. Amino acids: CASSRTGGQGETQYF. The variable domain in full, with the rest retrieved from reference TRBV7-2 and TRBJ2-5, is GAGVSQSPSNKVTEKGKDVELRCDPISGHTALYWYRQSLGQGLEFLIYFQGNSAPDKSGLPSDRFSAERTGGSVSTLTIQRTQQEDSAVYLCASSRTGGQGETQYFGPGTRLLVL.

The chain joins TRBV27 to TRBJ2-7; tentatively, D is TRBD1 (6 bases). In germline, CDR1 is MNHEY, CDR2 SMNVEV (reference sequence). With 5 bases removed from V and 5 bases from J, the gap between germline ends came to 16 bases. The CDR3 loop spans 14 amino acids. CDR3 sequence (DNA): TGTGCCAGCAGTCAACAGGGTGGGGTAGACGAGCAGTACTTC. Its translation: CASSQQGGVDEQYF.

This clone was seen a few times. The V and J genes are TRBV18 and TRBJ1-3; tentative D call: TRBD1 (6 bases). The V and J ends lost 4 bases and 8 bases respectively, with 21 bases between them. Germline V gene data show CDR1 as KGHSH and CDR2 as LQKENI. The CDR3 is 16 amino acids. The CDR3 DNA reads TGTGCCAGCTCACAACACGCCCCAGGGTCAGGGGACACCATATATTTT. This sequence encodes CASSQHAPGSGDTIYF.

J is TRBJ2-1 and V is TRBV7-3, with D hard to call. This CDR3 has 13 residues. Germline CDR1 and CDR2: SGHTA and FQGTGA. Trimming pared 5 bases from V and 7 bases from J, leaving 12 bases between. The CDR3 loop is CASSPLGVNEQFF. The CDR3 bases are TGTGCCAGCAGCCCCCTAGGAGTTAATGAGCAGTTCTTC.

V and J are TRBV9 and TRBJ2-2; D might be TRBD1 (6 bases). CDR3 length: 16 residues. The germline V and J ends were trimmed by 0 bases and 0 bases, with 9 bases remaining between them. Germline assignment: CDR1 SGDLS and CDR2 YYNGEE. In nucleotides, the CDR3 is TGTGCCAGCAGCGTAGGTGAGGGGGCGAACACCGGGGAGCTGTTTTTT. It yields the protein CASSVGEGANTGELFF.

As DNA, the CDR3 is TGTGCCAGTGGCAAGTCCGGGTTACAGCCCCAGCATTTT. Its translation: CASGKSGLQPQHF. V gene TRBV19 combines with J gene TRBJ1-5; D ambiguous. The ends were cut back, 8 bases at V and 7 bases at J, with 15 bases in the middle. The germline CDR1 and CDR2 sequences are LNHDA and SQIVND (reference sequence). This CDR3 has 13 amino acids.

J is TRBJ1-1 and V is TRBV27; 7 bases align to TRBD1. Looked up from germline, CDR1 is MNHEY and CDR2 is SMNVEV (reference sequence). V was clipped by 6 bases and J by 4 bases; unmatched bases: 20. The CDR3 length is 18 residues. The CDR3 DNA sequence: TGTGCCAGCAGACCAACGGGACAGCGTCCCTCTGGTGGCACTGAAGCTTTCTTT. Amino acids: CASRPTGQRPSGGTEAFF.

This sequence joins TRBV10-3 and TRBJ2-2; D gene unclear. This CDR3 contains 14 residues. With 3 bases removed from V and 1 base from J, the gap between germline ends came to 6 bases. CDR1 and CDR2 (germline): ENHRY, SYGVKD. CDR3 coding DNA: TGTGCCATCAGTGATCGGTGGAACACCGGGGAGCTGTTTTTT. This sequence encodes CAISDRWNTGELFF.

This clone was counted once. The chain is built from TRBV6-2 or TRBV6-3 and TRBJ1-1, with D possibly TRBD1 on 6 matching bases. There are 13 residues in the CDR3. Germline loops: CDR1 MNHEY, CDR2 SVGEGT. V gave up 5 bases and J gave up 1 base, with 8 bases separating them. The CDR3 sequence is CASSKQGNTEAFF. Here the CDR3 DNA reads TGTGCCAGCAGTAAACAGGGGAACACTGAAGCTTTCTTT.

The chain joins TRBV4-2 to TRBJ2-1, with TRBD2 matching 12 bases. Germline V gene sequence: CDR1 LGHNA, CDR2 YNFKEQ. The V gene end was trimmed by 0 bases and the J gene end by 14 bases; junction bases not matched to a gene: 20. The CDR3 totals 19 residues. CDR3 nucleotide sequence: TGTGCCAGCAGCCAAGATTTGGGGACTACTACTAGCGGGAGGCCCCGTAAGTTCTTC. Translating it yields CASSQDLGTTTSGRPRKFF.

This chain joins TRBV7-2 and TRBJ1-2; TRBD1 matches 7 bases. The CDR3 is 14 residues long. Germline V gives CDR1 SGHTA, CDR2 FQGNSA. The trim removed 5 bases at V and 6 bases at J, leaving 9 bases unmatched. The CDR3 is CASSLQGSRDGYTF. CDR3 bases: TGTGCCAGCAGCCTACAGGGGAGTCGAGATGGCTACACCTTC.

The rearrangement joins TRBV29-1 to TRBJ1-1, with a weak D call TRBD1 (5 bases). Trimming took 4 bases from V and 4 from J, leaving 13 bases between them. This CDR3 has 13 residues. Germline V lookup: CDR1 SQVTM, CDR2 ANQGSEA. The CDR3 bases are TGCAGCGTTGTGAAGACAGCACTCACTGAAGCTTTCTTT. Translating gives CSVVKTALTEAFF.

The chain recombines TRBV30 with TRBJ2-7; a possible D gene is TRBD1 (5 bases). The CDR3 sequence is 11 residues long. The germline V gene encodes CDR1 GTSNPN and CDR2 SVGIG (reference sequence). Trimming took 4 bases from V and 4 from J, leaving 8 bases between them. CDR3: CAWTGWYEQYF. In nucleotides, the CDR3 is TGTGCCTGGACAGGGTGGTACGAGCAGTACTTC.

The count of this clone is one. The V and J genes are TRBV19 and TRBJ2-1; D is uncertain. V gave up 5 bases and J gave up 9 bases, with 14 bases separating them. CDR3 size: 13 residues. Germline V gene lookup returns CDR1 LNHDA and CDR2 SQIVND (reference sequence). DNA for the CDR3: TGTGCCAGTAGTCCCCAAGCCTTCGGTGAGCAGTTCTTC. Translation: CASSPQAFGEQFF. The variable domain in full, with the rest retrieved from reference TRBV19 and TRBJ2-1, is DGGITQSPKYLFRKEGQNVTLSCEQNLNHDAMYWYRQDPGQGLRLIYYSQIVNDFQKGDIAEGYSVSREKKESFPLTVTSAQKNPTAFYLCASSPQAFGEQFFGPGTRLTVL.